One sample yielded the 28 T cell receptor beta chains listed below, sequenced in a study of blood T cell repertoires in COVID-19. TCRdb's table, derived via immunoSEQ multiplex PCR, lists solely in-frame clones and lacks some. The repertoire consists of some 330,000 clones, with 85% to 90% occurring once and the leading ten covering about 4.2%. The source material was PBMCs or T cells enriched from blood (not recorded which). These receptors all come from a young man who had recovered from COVID-19.

The chain joins TRBV10-1 to TRBJ2-5; 7 positions match TRBD2. CDR1 WNHNN and CDR2 SYGVQD come from the germline V gene (reference sequence). This CDR3 region has 17 residues. V lost 2 bases to trimming and J lost 4 bases; unmatched junction nucleotides: 13. The CDR3 loop reads CASSEGRAGLLRETQYF. The DNA of the CDR3 is TGCGCCAGCAGTGAGGGTCGAGCGGGGTTGCTCCGAGAGACCCAGTACTTC.

The chain recombines TRBV6-1 with TRBJ1-5; D possibly corresponds to TRBD1 (5 bases). The CDR3 loop spans 16 amino acids. The V gene lost 1 base and the J gene lost 1 base, with 11 bases spanning the gap. From germline, CDR1 is MNHNS and CDR2 SASEGT. CDR3 in amino acids: CASSEGSGWSNQPQHF. CDR3 sequence (DNA): TGTGCCAGCAGTGAAGGGTCAGGGTGGAGCAATCAGCCCCAGCATTTT.

The rearrangement links TRBV5-4 to TRBJ2-7; 9 positions match TRBD2. The CDR3 extends over 15 amino acids. V trimming: 4 bases; J trimming: 3 bases; junction bases outside the gene matches: 8. Germline CDR1 is SGHNT and CDR2 is YYREEE (reference sequence). The CDR3 loop is CASSPPTSGVYEQYF. The CDR3 nucleotides are TGTGCCAGCAGCCCGCCGACTAGCGGAGTCTACGAGCAGTACTTC.

Here the CDR3 DNA reads TGCAGCGTTCTAACCGGGACATCGTCTGAAAAACTGTTTTTT. Amino acids: CSVLTGTSSEKLFF. The chain recombines TRBV29-1 with TRBJ1-4, with a possible D match to TRBD1 (6 bases). The CDR3 totals 14 residues. The V and J ends lost 5 bases and 7 bases respectively, with 17 bases between them. Germline V gives CDR1 SQVTM, CDR2 ANQGSEA.

In DNA, the CDR3 is TGTGCCAGCAAGGGAGGGCTAGCGGACTCCTACAATGAGCAGTTCTTC. It specifies CASKGGLADSYNEQFF. The gene calls are TRBV7-9 and TRBJ2-1, with 7 nucleotides matching TRBD2. The CDR3 length is 16 residues. J gave up 0 bases and V 7 bases, and 9 bases lay outside the gene matches. Germline CDR1 reads SEHNR; CDR2 reads FQNEAQ (reference sequence).

The rearrangement joins TRBV11-2 to TRBJ2-7, with 9 bases fitting TRBD1. Per the germline V gene, CDR1 is SGHAT and CDR2 is FQNNGV. After removal of 1 base from V and 8 bases from J, the junction contained 9 bases not matched to a gene. The CDR3 is 15 residues long. The CDR3 spells CASSLGQGEKSQQYF. The CDR3 nucleotides are TGTGCCAGCAGCTTAGGACAGGGGGAAAAGTCTCAGCAGTACTTC.

The chain has TRBV7-6 and TRBJ2-7; 11 bases map to TRBD1. The J segment lost 7 bases and the V segment lost 3 bases, leaving 5 bases of the junction unmatched. There are 14 residues in the CDR3. Germline CDR1 and CDR2: SGHVS and FNYEAQ. CDR3 sequence: CASSFGQGAEEQYF. The CDR3 DNA reads as TGTGCCAGCAGCTTTGGACAGGGGGCGGAAGAGCAGTACTTC.

The chain links TRBV11-2 to TRBJ2-1; tentatively, D is TRBD2 (6 bases). Germline V gives CDR1 SGHAT, CDR2 FQNNGV. With 2 bases removed from V and 7 bases from J, the gap between germline ends came to 15 bases. This CDR3 contains 15 residues. CDR3 amino acids: CASSLRGIAGNEQFF. Here the CDR3 DNA reads TGTGCCAGCAGCTTACGGGGGATTGCAGGAAATGAGCAGTTCTTC.

This clone was seen a single time. The CDR3: CASSHRGGMGNQPQHF. The CDR3 nucleotides are TGTGCCAGCAGCCATCGAGGGGGCATGGGCAATCAGCCCCAGCATTTT. The rearrangement joins TRBV3-1 (or the pseudogene TRBV3-2) to TRBJ1-5; 7 nucleotides align to TRBD1. CDR1 is LGHDT, CDR2 YNNKEL, per germline (reference sequence). This CDR3 spans 16 amino acids. J gave up 2 bases and V 3 bases, and 7 bases lay outside the gene matches.

Regarding this clone: Within the sample, other DNA sequences also encode this same CDR3. This chain links TRBV18 with TRBJ2-7; tentative D call: TRBD1 (6 bases). Looked up from germline, CDR1 is KGHSH and CDR2 is LQKENI. The CDR3 is 12 amino acids. The germline V and J ends were trimmed by 2 bases and 5 bases, with 7 bases remaining between them. The CDR3 sequence: CASSPGGDEQYF. DNA of the CDR3: TGTGCCAGCTCACCAGGGGGCGACGAGCAGTACTTC.

V is TRBV5-6 and J is TRBJ1-6; D possibly corresponds to TRBD1 (5 bases). The germline CDR1 and CDR2 sequences are SGHDT and YYEEEE. This CDR3 contains 16 residues. V lost 2 bases and J 7 bases, leaving 16 bases between the germline ends. CDR3 protein: CASSFAGKTKNSPLHF. The CDR3 DNA reads as TGTGCCAGCAGCTTCGCAGGGAAGACAAAGAATTCACCCCTCCACTTT.

This chain joins TRBV29-1 and TRBJ2-7, with 13 bases matching TRBD2. The CDR3 extends over 14 amino acids. CDR1 and CDR2 from the germline V gene are SQVTM and ANQGSEA. The V gene end was trimmed by 7 bases and the J gene end by 1 base; junction bases not matched to a gene: 4. CDR3 residues: CSAKTSGGSYEQYF. CDR3 coding DNA: TGCAGCGCCAAGACTAGCGGGGGGTCCTACGAGCAGTACTTC.

V gene TRBV14 combines with J gene TRBJ2-7, with 8 bases fitting TRBD1. CDR3 length: 15 amino acids. Trimming at V came to 1 base and at J to 5 bases, leaving 7 bases not matched to a gene. Per the germline V gene, CDR1 is SGHDN and CDR2 is FVKESK. The CDR3 reads CASSQGQGARNEQYF. CDR3 in DNA: TGTGCCAGCAGCCAAGGGCAGGGGGCGAGGAACGAGCAGTACTTC.

For the CDR3, the DNA is TGTGCCTGGAGTGTACGCGTGTTGATGAACACTGAAGCTTTCTTT. This translates into CAWSVRVLMNTEAFF. This rearrangement joins TRBV30 to TRBJ1-1; D is ambiguous. CDR1 and CDR2 from the germline V gene are GTSNPN and SVGIG (reference sequence). The CDR3 is 15 residues long. With 0 bases removed from V and 0 bases from J, the gap between germline ends came to 11 bases.

This clone was seen just once. The chain carries TRBV6-5 and TRBJ2-2, with D perhaps matching TRBD1 (6 bases). Germline assignment: CDR1 MNHEY and CDR2 SVGAGI. Trimming shortened V by 2 bases and J by 4 bases, and 14 bases separated the two germline ends. This CDR3 has 16 amino acids. In DNA, the CDR3 is TGTGCCAGCAGTTACGGGACAAAGAGGCCCACCGGGGAGCTGTTTTTT. Translated: CASSYGTKRPTGELFF.

As concerns this clone: The same CDR3 can be traced to other DNA sequences in this sample. V is TRBV5-4 and J is TRBJ2-3, with TRBD2 matching over 12 bases. J lost 3 bases, V lost 3 bases, and 5 bases had no gene match. CDR3 length equals 16 residues. From germline, CDR1 is SGHNT and CDR2 YYREEE (reference sequence). Written as DNA, the CDR3 is TGTGCCAGCAGCTCCCGACTAGCGGGGGCGACAGATACGCAGTATTTT. Its translation is CASSSRLAGATDTQYF.

The chain carries TRBV4-2 and TRBJ2-1, with 9 bases identical to TRBD1. Germline loops: CDR1 LGHNA, CDR2 YNFKEQ. V shed 0 bases and J 15 bases; nucleotides not matched to a gene: 15. The CDR3 is 16 residues long. Written as DNA, the CDR3 is TGTGCCAGCAGCCAAGATTGGGGACAGGGTGTAAAATGGTCGTTCTTC. It encodes CASSQDWGQGVKWSFF.

The chain links TRBV12-3 or TRBV12-4 to TRBJ1-2; D ambiguous. V gave up 1 base and J gave up 7 bases, with 4 bases separating them. The length of the CDR3 is 11 residues. In DNA form, the CDR3 reads TGTGCCAGCAGTTTAGGTCTTGGCTACACCTTC. Translating it yields CASSLGLGYTF.

The CDR3 reads CSVDSGRSAYEQYF. In nucleotides, the CDR3 is TGCAGCGTTGATAGCGGGAGGTCTGCCTACGAGCAGTACTTC. This chain joins TRBV29-1 and TRBJ2-7; 10 bases line up with TRBD2. The CDR3 loop spans 14 amino acids. CDR1 is SQVTM and CDR2 is ANQGSEA in the germline V gene. Germline trimming cut 3 bases from V and 2 bases from J; bases unmatched to any gene: 4.

The CDR3 DNA follows: TGTGCCAGCAGCAGCGGACAGGGGTGGTACGAGCAGTACTTC. Protein product: CASSSGQGWYEQYF. The chain is built from TRBV14 and TRBJ2-7; 9 bases are a match to TRBD1. V lost 5 bases, J lost 4 bases, and 6 bases stayed unmatched. CDR1 SGHDN and CDR2 FVKESK come from the germline V gene. This CDR3 comprises 14 residues.

This clone showed up just once. Relative to the germline gene, one junction end is altered; a read error may explain this. The V and J genes are TRBV7-7 and TRBJ1-4; 8 positions match TRBD1. This CDR3 region has 15 residues. Germline V CDR1 and CDR2: SSHAT, FNYEAQ (reference sequence). The DNA of the CDR3 is TGTGCTAGCAGCCGCCGCAGGGGGCTAGGGGAAAAACTGTTTTTT. Protein: CASSRRRGLGEKLFF.

The genes are TRBV19 and TRBJ1-3; D is uncertain. Germline V CDR1 and CDR2: LNHDA, SQIVND (reference sequence). The CDR3 spans 15 residues. Trimming left V 2 bases short and J 1 base short, with 9 bases between. In DNA form, the CDR3 reads TGTGCCAGTAGTATAACATATACATCTGGAAACACCATATATTTT. Its translation is CASSITYTSGNTIYF.

This rearrangement joins TRBV3-1 (or the pseudogene TRBV3-2) to TRBJ2-3; 9 bases fit TRBD2. CDR1 and CDR2 from the germline V gene are LGHDT and YNNKEL (reference sequence). CDR3 length: 17 residues. V lost 1 base and J lost 4; bases outside the gene matches: 9. CDR3: CASSQAAAGGLADTQYF. As DNA, the CDR3 is TGTGCCAGCAGCCAAGCGGCGGCGGGGGGGCTGGCAGATACGCAGTATTTT.

This clone was seen a single time. The chain links TRBV9 to TRBJ1-4; D gene ambiguous. Germline loops: CDR1 SGDLS, CDR2 YYNGEE. This CDR3 has 16 residues. V lost 4 bases, J lost 8 bases, and 21 bases lay in between. The CDR3 region is CASSPPREEGQEKLFF. The CDR3 DNA sequence: TGTGCCAGCAGCCCTCCCCGTGAGGAGGGTCAGGAAAAACTGTTTTTT.

The chain joins TRBV6-5 to TRBJ2-1, with a tentative D call TRBD1 (5 bases). Germline lookup yields CDR1 MNHEY and CDR2 SVGAGI. The CDR3 spans 15 residues. Trimming took 5 bases from V and 0 from J, leaving 11 bases between them. The chain's CDR3 is CASSRTPNSYNEQFF. The CDR3 DNA reads TGTGCCAGCAGTAGGACACCCAACTCCTACAATGAGCAGTTCTTC.

The rearrangement links TRBV15 to TRBJ1-4; 7 positions agree with TRBD1. Germline values: CDR1 LNHNV, CDR2 YYDKDF (reference sequence). Trimming at V came to 0 bases and at J to 8 bases, leaving 9 bases not matched to a gene. This CDR3 has 16 residues. In nucleotides, the CDR3 is TGTGCCACCAGCAGAGATCCCCCAGGGGGTAGGGAAAAACTGTTTTTT. This encodes CATSRDPPGGREKLFF.

The V and J genes are TRBV11-3 and TRBJ2-5, with 11 bases identical to TRBD1. J lost 6 bases, V lost 5 bases, and 8 bases had no gene match. CDR1 and CDR2 from the germline V gene are SGHNT and YENEEA. The length of the CDR3 is 15 residues. In nucleotides, the CDR3 is TGTGCCAGCAGCACGGGACAGGGGGAAAGAAAGACCCAGTACTTC. It codes for CASSTGQGERKTQYF.

The rearrangement links TRBV10-3 to TRBJ1-1, with 10 bases fitting TRBD1. With V trimmed by 3 bases and J by 5 bases, 6 bases remained unmatched. Germline assignment: CDR1 ENHRY and CDR2 SYGVKD. This CDR3 is built from 15 residues. In nucleotides, the CDR3 is TGTGCCATCAGTGACGCGGACAGGGGGTTTACTGAAGCTTTCTTT. Translated: CAISDADRGFTEAFF.